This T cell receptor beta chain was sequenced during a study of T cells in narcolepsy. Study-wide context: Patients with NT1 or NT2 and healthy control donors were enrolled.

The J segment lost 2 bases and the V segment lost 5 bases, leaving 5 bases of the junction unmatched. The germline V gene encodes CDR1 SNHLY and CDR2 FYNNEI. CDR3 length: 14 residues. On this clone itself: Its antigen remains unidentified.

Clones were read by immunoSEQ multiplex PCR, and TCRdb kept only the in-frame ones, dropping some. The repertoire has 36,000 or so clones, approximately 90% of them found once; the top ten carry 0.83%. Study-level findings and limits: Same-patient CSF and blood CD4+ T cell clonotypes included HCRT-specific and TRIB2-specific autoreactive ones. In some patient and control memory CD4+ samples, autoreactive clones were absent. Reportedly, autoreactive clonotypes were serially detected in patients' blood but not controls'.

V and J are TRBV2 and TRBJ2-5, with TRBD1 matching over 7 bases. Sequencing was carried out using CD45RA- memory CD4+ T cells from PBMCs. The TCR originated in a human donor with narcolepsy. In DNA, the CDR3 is TGTGCCAGCAGTCGGACCAGGGGGCAAGAGACCCAGTACTTC. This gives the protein CASSRTRGQETQYF.